This TCR beta chain was identified in a study of blood T cell repertoires in COVID-19. Study-wide context: Sites in the United States, Italy and Spain provided acute and convalescent COVID-19 samples. PBMCs, B-cell-depleted T cells, or T cells were the source of the cDNA or gDNA that made up the material.

The table lists this clone with a few counts. CDR1 and CDR2 (germline): SGHTA, FQGNSA. The ends were cut back, 6 bases at V and 2 bases at J, with 8 bases in the middle. The CDR3 length is 12 residues. As originally analysed: For nucleated cells, counts were estimated from reference gene primer amplification. The method was immunoSEQ multiplex PCR; TCRdb's version includes in-frame clones alone and lacks a portion of them. V, J and clone size are taken as reported in that table, and D and trimming were inferred from the DNA itself. The table lists 27,000 or so clones, approximately 80% of them singletons.

The clonotype originates from a man aged 65 to 85 with active COVID-19. This chain uses TRBV7-2 with TRBJ2-7; D might be TRBD2 (5 bases). The sequenced sample was peripheral blood. CDR3 coding DNA: TGTGCCAGCAGAGCGGTGGCCTACGAGCAGTACTTC. This translates into CASRAVAYEQYF. The variable domain in full, with the rest retrieved from reference TRBV7-2 and TRBJ2-7, is GAGVSQSPSNKVTEKGKDVELRCDPISGHTALYWYRQSLGQGLEFLIYFQGNSAPDKSGLPSDRFSAERTGGSVSTLTIQRTQQEDSAVYLCASRAVAYEQYFGPGTRLTVT.